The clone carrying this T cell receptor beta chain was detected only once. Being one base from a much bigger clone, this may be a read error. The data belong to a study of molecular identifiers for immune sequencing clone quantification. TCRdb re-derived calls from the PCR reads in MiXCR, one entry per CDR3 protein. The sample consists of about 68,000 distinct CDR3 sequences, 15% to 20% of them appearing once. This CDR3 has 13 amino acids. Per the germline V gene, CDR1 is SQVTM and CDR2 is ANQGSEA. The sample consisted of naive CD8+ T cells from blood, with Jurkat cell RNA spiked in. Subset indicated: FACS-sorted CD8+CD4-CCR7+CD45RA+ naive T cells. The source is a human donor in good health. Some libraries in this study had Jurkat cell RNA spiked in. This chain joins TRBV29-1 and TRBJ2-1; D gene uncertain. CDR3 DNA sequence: TGCAGCGTACCGGCAGGCTCCAACAATGAGCAGTTCTTC. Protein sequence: CSVPAGSNNEQFF.